One and the same sample provided the 10 T cell receptor beta chains below, sequenced in a study of T-cell reconstitution after alpha-beta-depleted transplantation in children (dated by TCRdb to 2015 to 2016). Receptors were amplified or captured by PCR. The listed sequencing device is Illumina HiSeq 2500. TCR libraries were prepared with molecular barcoding, using unique molecular identifiers to normalize TCRbeta repertoire quantification. TCRdb ran its own pipeline on the public reads, namely fastp trimming at Q25 and MiXCR clone calling, and kept in-frame beta chains. When rows share a CDR3 protein, they turn into one entry using the most common DNA and genes. Within this sample are around 400,000 distinct CDR3 sequences, with roughly 21% of them counted one time only. In total, the top ten clones hold around 4% of the sample. This material consisted of PBMCs from the stem cell graft donor, taken from the stem cell graft. The origin of the receptors is a human donor who donated a stem cell graft to a child with acute myeloid leukemia.

The rearrangement links TRBV5-6 to TRBJ1-5, with D unclear. Germline V gene data show CDR1 as SGHDT and CDR2 as YYEEEE. V lost 1 base to trimming and J lost 9 bases, with 11 bases between them. The CDR3 totals 13 residues. The CDR3 region has the DNA TGTGCCAGCAGCTTGAAGAATTTAAGGCCCCAGCATTTT. The encoded protein is CASSLKNLRPQHF.

This clonotype was observed many times. The rearrangement joins TRBV27 to TRBJ2-1; 7 bases align to TRBD1. The ends lost 5 bases at V and 2 bases at J; junction bases unmatched: 9. The germline V gene has CDR1 MNHEY and CDR2 SMNVEV (reference sequence). The length of the CDR3 is 16 residues. The CDR3 loop reads CASSRLTGDPYNEQFF. CDR3 nucleotide sequence: TGTGCCAGCAGTAGACTAACAGGGGACCCCTACAATGAGCAGTTCTTC.

V is TRBV12-3 or TRBV12-4 and J is TRBJ1-6, with 8 bases identical to TRBD1. This CDR3 contains 14 residues. Trimming removed 9 bases from V and 8 bases from J; junction bases left unmatched: 9. For the CDR3, the DNA is TGTGCCAGTACTCGACAGGGGACAGATTCACCCCTCCACTTT. Protein sequence: CASTRQGTDSPLHF.

The rearrangement joins TRBV7-2 to TRBJ2-1, with 10 positions matching TRBD2. Germline CDR1 SGHTA, CDR2 FQGNSA. The V segment lost 0 bases and the J segment 8 bases; nucleotides outside the gene matches: 16. The CDR3 loop spans 19 amino acids. The CDR3: CASSLARLFGLAVVDEQFF. The CDR3 DNA sequence: TGTGCCAGCAGCTTAGCCCGGCTGTTCGGACTAGCGGTTGTGGATGAGCAGTTCTTC.

This clonotype was counted only a few times. The chain carries TRBV12-3 or TRBV12-4 and TRBJ2-7; D may be TRBD1 (6 bases). The CDR3 covers 13 residues. Between the trimmed V and J ends, which lost 6 bases and 7 bases, there was a span of 16 bases. The CDR3 spells CASSLRPGHEQYF. Here the CDR3 DNA reads TGTGCCAGCAGCCTTCGCCCGGGACATGAGCAGTACTTC.

V and J are TRBV4-3 and TRBJ2-2, with 9 bases that match TRBD2. The V and J ends lost 2 bases and 6 bases, in that order; junction bases with no gene match: 7. Germline CDR1 and CDR2: LGHNA and YSLEER. There are 16 residues in the CDR3. CDR3 DNA: TGCGCCAGCAGCCAACCCTTAGCGGGAGCGGCCGGGGAGCTGTTTTTT. Its translation is CASSQPLAGAAGELFF.

This clonotype has just a few counts. The chain is built from TRBV6-2 or TRBV6-3 and TRBJ2-1; 10 bases are shared with TRBD2. The CDR3 extends over 18 amino acids. Trimming at V came to 2 bases and at J to 4 bases, leaving 11 bases not matched to a gene. Germline V CDR1 and CDR2: MNHEY, SVGEGT. CDR3 in amino acids: CASSYGGLAGVGYNEQFF. For the CDR3, the DNA is TGTGCCAGCAGTTACGGGGGGCTAGCGGGAGTTGGATACAATGAGCAGTTCTTC.

The rearrangement joins TRBV7-3 to TRBJ2-3; unclear D gene. Trimming removed 2 bases at V and 7 bases at J, with 10 bases between. CDR1 and CDR2 from the germline V gene are SGHTA and FQGTGA. This CDR3 region has 13 residues. The CDR3, as DNA: TGTGCCAGCAGCTTAGGGATGGGGAATACGCAGTATTTT. It translates to CASSLGMGNTQYF.

This clonotype was observed many times. This chain uses TRBV5-1 with TRBJ1-5; no clear D. V shed 2 bases and J shed 0 bases, with 3 bases lying between them. This CDR3 has 13 amino acids. Germline V gene sequence: CDR1 SGHRS, CDR2 YFSETQ. CDR3 bases: TGCGCCAGCAGCTTAGATAGCAATCAGCCCCAGCATTTT. This codes for CASSLDSNQPQHF.

V gene TRBV4-1 combines with J gene TRBJ2-1, with a tentative D call TRBD2 (6 bases). The CDR3 covers 15 residues. Trimming removed 1 base from V and 3 bases from J, with 10 bases in between. Looked up from germline, CDR1 is MGHRA and CDR2 is YSYEKL. The CDR3 here is CASSQGGDNYNEQFF. For the CDR3, the DNA is TGCGCCAGCAGCCAAGGGGGGGATAACTACAATGAGCAGTTCTTC.